This T cell receptor beta chain was sequenced for a study of regulatory T cells in long-lasting Graves disease. The time point was: persistent/refractory GD, antithyroid drugs over 5 years with positive TRAb. PBMC-derived RNA was used for the TCR library. For TCR beta, libraries came from iRepertoire HTBI primers and Arm-PCR of CDR3 regions. TCRdb reanalysed the multiplex PCR reads using MiXCR and keeps one entry per CDR3 protein. In the table there are 400,000 to 500,000 distinct CDR3 sequences, 20% to 25% of which are singletons. The germline CDR1 and CDR2 sequences are MDHEN and SYDVKM. The CDR3 sequence is 16 residues long. The V gene lost 1 base and the J gene lost 4 bases, with 14 bases spanning the gap.

V and J are TRBV28 and TRBJ2-1; tentative D call: TRBD1 (5 bases). The sequences come from peripheral blood mononuclear cells (PBMCs), collected when the disease was refractory, from a patient treated with antithyroid drugs. The sequence came from a female donor with Graves disease. The CDR3 region has the DNA TGTGCCAGCAGTTTATTTGGCCAGGGAAATTACAATGAGCAGTTCTTC. This gives the protein CASSLFGQGNYNEQFF.